These T cell receptor beta chains were read from a single sample in a study of neurological immune-mediated disorders. TCRdb reanalysed the 5' RACE reads using MiXCR and keeps one entry per CDR3 protein. The repertoire consists of about 40,000 distinct CDR3 sequences, with 2% to 2.5% occurring once and the leading ten covering roughly 2.3%. What was sequenced was PBMCs. The source is a man aged 45-60 years with multiple sclerosis. The CDR3 runs from the conserved cysteine through the conserved F or W. D genes are given only for firm matches. Only part of the rows carry a size: once, few, many, or a class if the clone is expanded.

D gene	V gene	J gene	clone size	CDR3 DNA	CDR3 protein
TRBD1	TRBV20-1	TRBJ1-6	many	TGCAGTGCGGTCGGACAGGTCTTTAATTCACCCCTCCACTTT	CSAVGQVFNSPLHF
TRBD1	TRBV5-1	TRBJ2-1	many	TGCGCCAGCAGCCCAGTCCCGGGACAGGGGACGGAGCAGTTCTTC	CASSPVPGQGTEQFF
TRBD1	TRBV20-1	TRBJ2-1	many	TGCAGTGCCAGGGGGCGGTCCTCCTACAATGAGCAGTTCTTC	CSARGRSSYNEQFF
TRBD1	TRBV28	TRBJ2-7	many	TGTGCCAGCAGTGCGGCCGTGGCAGGGGGTCTCGAGCAGTACTTC	CASSAAVAGGLEQYF
-	TRBV5-1	TRBJ2-1	many	TGCGCCAGCAGCTTGGCCAGTGGGACTTACTGGAATGAGCAGTTCTTC	CASSLASGTYWNEQFF
-	TRBV5-1	TRBJ1-2	many	TGCGCCAGCAGCTCTGGGGAACCCTTCTCTGGCTACACCTTC	CASSSGEPFSGYTF
-	TRBV11-2	TRBJ2-4	many	TGTGCCAGCAGCTTAGGGGGTGAGCTAGCCAAAAACATTCAGTACTTC	CASSLGGELAKNIQYF
-	TRBV6-2/TRBV6-3	TRBJ2-7	many	TGTGCCAGCAGGAGGGGATCCTACGAGCAGTACTTC	CASRRGSYEQYF
-	TRBV3-1	TRBJ2-4	-	TGTGCCAGCAGCCACCCGGGTTGGCGGGCAAAAATTCAGTACTTC	CASSHPGWRAKIQYF
-	TRBV5-1	TRBJ2-3	many	TGCGCCAGCAGGAGGGGGACTCACACAGATACGCAGTATTTT	CASRRGTHTDTQYF
TRBD1	TRBV5-1	TRBJ1-1	many	TGCGCCAGCAGCACAGGAGACAGGGGGGTCACTGAAGCTTTCTTT	CASSTGDRGVTEAFF
-	TRBV12-3/TRBV12-4	TRBJ2-3	many	TGTGCCAGCAGAGAGGAGACAGATACGCAGTATTTT	CASREETDTQYF
-	TRBV20-1	TRBJ2-7	few	TGCAGTGCTAGCCCGGGTATTGTGGAGCAGTACTTC	CSASPGIVEQYF
-	TRBV6-1	TRBJ2-7	-	TGTGCCAGCAGGCCGGGGTTCACCTACGAGCAGTACTTC	CASRPGFTYEQYF
-	TRBV4-1	TRBJ1-3	many	TGCGCCAGCAGCCAAGGACACGGCGAAAGGAACACCATATATTTT	CASSQGHGERNTIYF
-	TRBV20-1	TRBJ2-7	many	TGCAGTGCTAGAGATTCGACAGACTACGAGCAGTACTTC	CSARDSTDYEQYF
-	TRBV19	TRBJ2-1	many	TGTGCCAGTAGTATAGCCAGCGTCTCCAATGAGCAGTTCTTC	CASSIASVSNEQFF
-	TRBV7-2	TRBJ1-2	many	TGTGCCAGCAGCCTCTTCCGACAGTCGACCAATAACTATGGCTACACCTTC	CASSLFRQSTNNYGYTF
TRBD1	TRBV28	TRBJ1-5	many	TGTGCCAGCAGTGGCCCGAGACAGGGGGCTGGAAATCAGCCCCAGAATTTT	CASSGPRQGAGNQPQNF
-	TRBV7-9	TRBJ2-5	many	TGTGCCAGCAGCTTGGTGGGTGGGGAGACCCAGTACTTC	CASSLVGGETQYF
-	TRBV7-6	TRBJ2-4	many	TGTGCCAGCAGCTCACGGACTGGGGAGGCAGGTTACATTCAGTACTTC	CASSSRTGEAGYIQYF
TRBD2	TRBV7-7	TRBJ2-3	many	TGTGCCAGCAGCTTACGGGAGGAGGATACGCAGTATTTT	CASSLREEDTQYF
TRBD2	TRBV11-3	TRBJ2-3	few	TGTGCCAGCAGCCCGCGTGCGGGGGGGCGTAGAGATATGCAGTATTTT	CASSPRAGGRRDMQYF
-	TRBV5-1	TRBJ1-2	many	TGCGCCAGCAGCTCCGAAGGGGGCTATGGCTACACCTTC	CASSSEGGYGYTF
-	TRBV6-4	TRBJ1-2	many	TGTGCCAGCAGTATAAGAAGGGGTAAACCTAACTATGGCTACACCTTC	CASSIRRGKPNYGYTF
-	TRBV12-5	TRBJ2-5	many	TGTGCTAGTGGTTTGCTCGGGGGCCGTCAAGAGACCCAGTACTTC	CASGLLGGRQETQYF
-	TRBV7-2	TRBJ2-7	-	TGTGCCAGCAGCTTTACCAGTGAGCAGTACTTC	CASSFTSEQYF
-	TRBV25-1	TRBJ1-2	many	TGTGCCAGCAGTGACATGGCGGGCGCTGGCTACACCTTC	CASSDMAGAGYTF
TRBD1	TRBV5-5	TRBJ2-1	many	TGTGCCAGCAGCCGAGGGACAGGGGGCTACAATGAGCAGTTCTTC	CASSRGTGGYNEQFF
TRBD1	TRBV7-8	TRBJ1-1	many	TGTGCCAGCAGCTCAGACAGGGTGAACACTGAAGCTTTCTTT	CASSSDRVNTEAFF
TRBD1	TRBV7-9	TRBJ1-2	many	TGTGCCAGCAGCGTTGCAGGGGGCGAGGGGGATGGCTACACCTTC	CASSVAGGEGDGYTF
-	TRBV12-3/TRBV12-4	TRBJ1-5	-	TGTGCCAGCAGTTTCCCGACTGGCAATCAGCCCCAGAATTTT	CASSFPTGNQPQNF
-	TRBV20-1	TRBJ2-4	many	TGCAGTGCTAATGCTTTGAGGGGGGGCCAGAGTAACATTCAGTACTTC	CSANALRGGQSNIQYF
-	TRBV7-2	TRBJ2-6	many	TGTGCGGGGGTAATGGGCAGGGCTGGGGCCAACGTCCTGACTTTC	CAGVMGRAGANVLTF
-	TRBV5-1	TRBJ2-7	many	TGCGCCAGCAGCTTGGACGCCCGGAGGGGCGAGCAGTACTTC	CASSLDARRGEQYF
-	TRBV7-8	TRBJ2-3	-	TGTGCCAGCAGCGCCCAAAGGGCGGGAGATACGCAGTATTTT	CASSAQRAGDTQYF
-	TRBV7-8	TRBJ2-5	many	TGTGCCAGCAGCCCAGCTGGAGGGTTAGAGACCCAGTACTTC	CASSPAGGLETQYF
-	TRBV5-6	TRBJ1-4	-	TGTGCCAGCAGCTTCTCGGCAGGGACTAACCGCCAAAGAAATGACAAACTGTTTTTT	CASSFSAGTNRQRNDKLFF
-	TRBV10-3	TRBJ1-5	many	TGTGCCATATCCGGGGTAGGCCAGCCCCAGCATTTT	CAISGVGQPQHF
-	TRBV5-1	TRBJ2-7	many	TGCGCCAGCAGCTTGGCCGGGTTACAGGGCTACGAGCAGTACTTC	CASSLAGLQGYEQYF
-	TRBV28	TRBJ2-7	many	TGTGCCAGCAGTTTGGTAGGGGACGAAGCCGAGCAGTACTTC	CASSLVGDEAEQYF
TRBD1	TRBV5-6	TRBJ1-2	many	TGTGCCAGCAGCTTGTTGAGAGGGCCGGGACAGAGGGGCCATGGCTACACCTTC	CASSLLRGPGQRGHGYTF
TRBD1	TRBV7-9	TRBJ1-5	many	TGTGCCAGCAGCTTCGGACAGGCTCCGAGGCCCCAGAATTTT	CASSFGQAPRPQNF
-	TRBV5-1	TRBJ1-4	many	TGCGCCAGCAGCAGGGCCCGCCCCGCTGAAAAACTGTTTTTT	CASSRARPAEKLFF
-	TRBV7-9	TRBJ1-1	many	TGTGCCAGCAGCCCTGGGACGGGAAAGAACACTGAAGCTTTCTTT	CASSPGTGKNTEAFF
-	TRBV7-9	TRBJ2-1	many	TGTGCCAGCAGCCCCCGGATTCTCTACAATGAGCAGTTCTTC	CASSPRILYNEQFF
-	TRBV19	TRBJ1-1	many	TGTGCCAGTAGTATCGCTAGGGGCACTGAAGCTTTCTTT	CASSIARGTEAFF
-	TRBV20-1	TRBJ2-1	many	TGCAGTGCTAGAAATCCGAGACAAGGAGACACTGAGCAGTTCTTC	CSARNPRQGDTEQFF
-	TRBV14	TRBJ1-2	many	TGTGCCAGCAGCCAGACCAGGTCTGGTGGCTACACCTTC	CASSQTRSGGYTF
-	TRBV5-1	TRBJ2-1	many	TGCGCCAGCAGCCCGGACCCCCGTAGTAGCAATGAGCAGTTCTTC	CASSPDPRSSNEQFF
-	TRBV12-3/TRBV12-4	TRBJ2-1	many	TGTGCCAGCAGTCCTGTGGGCTACAATGAGCAGTTCTTC	CASSPVGYNEQFF
-	TRBV20-1	TRBJ1-1	many	TGCAGTGCTGGCACGGGGGATATGAACACTGAAGCTTTCTTT	CSAGTGDMNTEAFF
-	TRBV27	TRBJ1-2	many	TGTGCCAGCAGCTCAGTTAACTATGGCTACACCTTC	CASSSVNYGYTF
TRBD1	TRBV7-2	TRBJ2-2	many	TGTGCCAGCAGGAAAAGAGGGGGCTCGAACACCGGGGAGCTGTTTTTT	CASRKRGGSNTGELFF